Following are 18 T cell receptor beta chains from one sample sequenced in a study of regulatory T cells in long-lasting Graves disease. Time point of the sample: newly diagnosed GD, antithyroid drugs for less than 3 months. Preparation of the TCR library used RNA extracted from PBMCs. Sequencing libraries for TCR beta were prepared with iRepertoire HTBI primers and Arm-PCR of CDR3 regions. TCRdb recomputed calls from the multiplex PCR reads with MiXCR, one row per CDR3 protein. The sample holds roughly 510,000 distinct CDR3 sequences, about 16% seen once. These same records also appear under a second study, on T cells in Graves' hyperthyroidism and ophthalmopathy.

The material sequenced was peripheral blood mononuclear cells (PBMCs), taken at new diagnosis, from a patient treated with antithyroid drugs. Receptors were obtained from a man aged 18 to 29 with Graves disease.

J is TRBJ2-7 and V is TRBV28; perhaps D is TRBD1 or TRBD2 (5 bases each). The germline V gene has CDR1 MDHEN and CDR2 SYDVKM. This CDR3 comprises 16 residues. The V end was cut by 0 bases, the J end by 2 bases, with 14 bases between. The CDR3, as DNA: TGTGCCAGCAGTTTATGGAGTGGGGGTTCTGCCTACGAGCAGTACTTC. Translation gives CASSLWSGGSAYEQYF. Full variable domain (outside the CDR3, taken from reference TRBV28 and TRBJ2-7): DVKVTQSSRYLVKRTGEKVFLECVQDMDHENMFWYRQDPGLGLRLIYFSYDVKMKEKGDIPEGYSVSREKKERFSLILESASTNQTSMYLCASSLWSGGSAYEQYFGPGTRLTVT.

In its sample, this clonotype was seen many times. In nucleotides, the CDR3 is TGTGCCAGCAGCTCAATCCGGAGGGGTTACAGGGGTAACAATGAGCAGTTCTTC. This encodes CASSSIRRGYRGNNEQFF. The chain carries TRBV11-2 and TRBJ2-1; perhaps TRBD1 as D (7 bases). Germline V lookup: CDR1 SGHAT, CDR2 FQNNGV. The CDR3 contains 18 residues. With 4 bases removed from V and 5 bases from J, the gap between germline ends came to 24 bases.

J is TRBJ1-2 and V is TRBV3-1, with D tentatively TRBD1 (6 bases). The CDR3 contains 14 residues. V lost 4 bases and J 5 bases, leaving 14 bases between the germline ends. Germline V gene lookup returns CDR1 LGHDT and CDR2 YNNKEL (reference sequence). For the CDR3, the DNA is TGTGCCAGCAGCCGTCCGGGGGCAGGGTATGGCTACACCTTC. It translates to CASSRPGAGYGYTF.

The chain couples TRBV6-1 to TRBJ2-7; D is perhaps TRBD1 or TRBD2 (6 bases each). The germline V gene has CDR1 MNHNS and CDR2 SASEGT. Deletions cut 7 bases from V and 7 bases from J, with 20 bases between. This CDR3 is built from 14 residues. The DNA of the CDR3 is TGTGCCAGCAATGGAGGGTGGGGGCTTCGGGAGCAGTACTTC. This encodes CASNGGWGLREQYF.

This clonotype was picked up many times. The chain joins TRBV29-1 to TRBJ2-2; TRBD2 aligns across 10 bases. The V and J ends lost 7 bases and 7 bases, in that order; junction bases with no gene match: 12. From germline, CDR1 is SQVTM and CDR2 ANQGSEA. CDR3 length: 15 residues. Written as DNA, the CDR3 is TGCAGCGCCCGAGGGCCTAGCGGGAGTATCGGGGAGCTGTTTTTT. Protein sequence: CSARGPSGSIGELFF.

This clonotype has more than one count but fewer than ten. The chain recombines TRBV20-1 with TRBJ2-7; possible D gene TRBD2, 6 bases. Trimming removed 0 bases from V and 2 bases from J, with 14 bases in between. Germline loops: CDR1 DFQATT, CDR2 SNEGSKA (reference sequence). The CDR3 is made up of 15 amino acids. The CDR3 nucleotides read TGCAGTGCTAGAGATAGGGCTAGCGCTCCCTACGAGCAGTACTTC. Its translation is CSARDRASAPYEQYF.

The CDR3 DNA follows: TGTGCCACCAGCAGGGTGAAAGGAACTAATGAAAAACTGTTTTTT. Amino acids: CATSRVKGTNEKLFF. The genes are TRBV15 and TRBJ1-4, with unresolved D. Deletions cut 3 bases from V and 1 base from J, with 9 bases between. This CDR3 region has 15 residues. Germline CDR1 and CDR2: LNHNV and YYDKDF (reference sequence).

This clonotype was recorded many times. This sequence joins TRBV7-3 and TRBJ2-6; 8 nucleotides agree with TRBD2. From germline, CDR1 is SGHTA and CDR2 FQGTGA. The CDR3 has 16 amino acids. Trimming removed 0 bases from V and 4 bases from J; junction bases left unmatched: 2. The CDR3 coding sequence is TGTGCCAGCAGCTTAACGCGGGGGGACGGGGCCAACGTCCTGACTTTC. Protein product: CASSLTRGDGANVLTF.

This clonotype was seen many times. The genes are TRBV12-3 or TRBV12-4 and TRBJ2-7, with D tentatively TRBD2 (6 bases). The CDR3 consists of 14 residues. V was shortened by 3 bases and J by 1 base, with 10 bases between the two germline ends. The CDR3 nucleotides are TGTGCCAGCAGTTTTGGGCTAGCGTCCTACGAGCAGTACTTC. Its translation: CASSFGLASYEQYF.

This clonotype was seen repeatedly, ten times or more. The chain uses TRBV12-3 or TRBV12-4 and TRBJ1-5; D may be TRBD1 (6 bases). The CDR3 is 15 residues long. Trimming took 6 bases from V and 3 from J, leaving 15 bases between them. For the CDR3, the DNA is TGTGCCAGCAGGCCCGACAGGCGTCCCAATCAGCCCCAGCATTTT. Translated: CASRPDRRPNQPQHF.

This clonotype came up many times. V usage is TRBV20-1 and J usage is TRBJ1-1; the D is unclear. The germline V gene encodes CDR1 DFQATT and CDR2 SNEGSKA (reference sequence). With 6 bases removed from V and 8 bases from J, the gap between germline ends came to 4 bases. This CDR3 is built from 8 residues. CDR3 sequence (DNA): TGCAGTGCCCCAGAAGCTTTCTTT. The encoded protein is CSAPEAFF.

The J gene is TRBJ2-1, the V gene TRBV9; TRBD2 matches 12 bases. The germline V gene has CDR1 SGDLS and CDR2 YYNGEE. J was trimmed by 9 bases and V by 4 bases; bases with no gene match: 14. The CDR3 totals 17 residues. CDR3 loop: CASSSRLAGGPSSEQFF. In nucleotides, the CDR3 is TGTGCCAGCAGCTCCCGGCTAGCGGGAGGGCCTAGTAGTGAGCAGTTCTTC.

The sample holds many counts of this clonotype. This chain connects TRBV2 to TRBJ2-7; D unclear. The CDR3 sequence is 12 residues long. The germline V gene encodes CDR1 SNHLY and CDR2 FYNNEI. Trimming left V 7 bases short and J 2 bases short, with 9 bases between. Written as DNA, the CDR3 is TGTGCCAGCACCCTCACCCCCTACGAGCAGTACTTC. It translates to CASTLTPYEQYF.

This clonotype was recorded a few times. The chain recombines TRBV30 with TRBJ1-5; a possible D gene is TRBD1 (6 bases). V lost 4 bases and J lost 7, with 17 bases in between. The CDR3 length is 14 residues. The germline CDR1 and CDR2 sequences are GTSNPN and SVGIG (reference sequence). The CDR3 loop reads CAWTRGAAGQPQHF. The CDR3 DNA follows: TGTGCCTGGACAAGGGGGGCAGCCGGGCAGCCCCAGCATTTT.

This clonotype was observed at least ten times. The V and J genes are TRBV6-1 and TRBJ1-5; possible D gene TRBD1, 6 bases. Germline V lookup: CDR1 MNHNS, CDR2 SASEGT. V lost 11 bases and J 3 bases, leaving 14 bases between the germline ends. The CDR3 totals 13 residues. The CDR3 bases are TGTGCCGTCGTACAGGGTCCCAATCAGCCCCAGCATTTT. This sequence encodes CAVVQGPNQPQHF.

Ten or more counts support this clonotype. The V gene is TRBV7-6, the J gene TRBJ1-1; D is unclear. CDR3 length: 14 amino acids. Trimming shortened V by 1 base and J by 6 bases, and 12 bases separated the two germline ends. Germline assignment: CDR1 SGHVS and CDR2 FNYEAQ. The CDR3 spells CASSLGQFNAEAFF. The DNA of the CDR3 is TGTGCCAGCAGCTTAGGCCAGTTTAATGCTGAAGCTTTCTTT. Based on the CDR3 plus reference TRBV7-6 and TRBJ1-1, the full variable domain is GAGVSQSPRYKVTKRGQDVALRCDPISGHVSLYWYRQALGQGPEFLTYFNYEAQQDKSGLPNDRFSAERPEGSISTLTIQRTEQRDSAMYRCASSLGQFNAEAFFGQGTRLTVV.

This clonotype was found many times. In nucleotides, the CDR3 is TGTGCCTCCCCAGGACTAGCGGCTTCCTACAATGAGCAGTTCTTC. Translating gives CASPGLAASYNEQFF. The chain combines TRBV24-1 with TRBJ2-1; 10 bases line up with TRBD2. Germline CDR1 reads KGHDR; CDR2 reads SFDVKD. J was trimmed by 1 base and V by 12 bases; bases with no gene match: 8. The length of the CDR3 is 15 residues.

This clonotype was detected ten times or more. The germline gene is not matched at one end of the junction; a read error may be the cause. The chain employs TRBV6-2 or TRBV6-3 and TRBJ2-3; 12 bases line up with TRBD2. Per germline, CDR1 MNHEY and CDR2 SVGEGT. The CDR3 spans 19 residues. The CDR3 loop is CASSDSGLAGWSGTDTQYF. DNA of the CDR3: TGTGCCAGCAGTGACTCGGGACTAGCGGGTTGGAGTGGCACAGATACGCAGTATTTT.